This record covers a single T cell receptor beta chain. Assay used: immunoSEQ multiplex PCR; TCRdb lists only in-frame clones, some missing. Of some 74,000 clones listed, approximately 97% were seen once; the top ten hold 0.25% to 0.35%. This entry comes from a study of technical replicates of blood from several donors. Trimming cost V 4 bases and J 4 bases, with 15 bases left between them. CDR3 size: 15 residues. CDR1 is SGDLS, CDR2 YYNGEE, per germline. The clonotype comes from a human donor in good health. The specimen was T cells isolated from PBMCs. The J gene is TRBJ2-1, the V gene TRBV9; D remains ambiguous. The CDR3 loop is CASSPNLGPYNEQFF. Written as DNA, the CDR3 is TGTGCCAGCAGCCCAAATCTTGGGCCTTACAATGAGCAGTTCTTC. The whole variable domain, remainder taken from reference TRBV9 and TRBJ2-1, is DSGVTQTPKHLITATGQRVTLRCSPRSGDLSVYWYQQSLDQGLQFLIQYYNGEERAKGNILERFSAQQFPDLHSELNLSSLELGDSALYFCASSPNLGPYNEQFFGPGTRLTVL.